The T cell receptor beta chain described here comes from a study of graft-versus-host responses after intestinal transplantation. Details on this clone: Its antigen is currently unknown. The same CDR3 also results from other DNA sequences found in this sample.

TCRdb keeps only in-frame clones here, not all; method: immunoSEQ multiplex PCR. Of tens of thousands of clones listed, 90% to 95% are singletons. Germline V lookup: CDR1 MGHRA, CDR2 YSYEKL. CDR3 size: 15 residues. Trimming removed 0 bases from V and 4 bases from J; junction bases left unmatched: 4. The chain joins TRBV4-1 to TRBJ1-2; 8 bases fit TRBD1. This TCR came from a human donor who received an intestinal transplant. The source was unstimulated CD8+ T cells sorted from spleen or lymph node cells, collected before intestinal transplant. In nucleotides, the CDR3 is TGCGCCAGCAGCCAAGACGGACAGGGAAGCTATGGCTACACCTTC. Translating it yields CASSQDGQGSYGYTF.